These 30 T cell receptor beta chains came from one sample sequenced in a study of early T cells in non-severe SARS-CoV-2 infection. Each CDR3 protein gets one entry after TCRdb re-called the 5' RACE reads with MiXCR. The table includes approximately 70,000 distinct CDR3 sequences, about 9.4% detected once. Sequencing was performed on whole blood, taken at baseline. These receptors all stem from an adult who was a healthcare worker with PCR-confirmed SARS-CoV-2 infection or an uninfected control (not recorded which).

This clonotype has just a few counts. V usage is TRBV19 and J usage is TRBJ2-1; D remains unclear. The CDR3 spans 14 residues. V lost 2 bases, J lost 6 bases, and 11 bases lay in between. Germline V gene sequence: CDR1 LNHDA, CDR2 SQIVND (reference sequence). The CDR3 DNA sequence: TGTGCCAGTAGTATATCCGGAAGACTCAATGAGCAGTTCTTC. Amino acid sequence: CASSISGRLNEQFF. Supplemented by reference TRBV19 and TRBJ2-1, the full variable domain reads DGGITQSPKYLFRKEGQNVTLSCEQNLNHDAMYWYRQDPGQGLRLIYYSQIVNDFQKGDIAEGYSVSREKKESFPLTVTSAQKNPTAFYLCASSISGRLNEQFFGPGTRLTVL.

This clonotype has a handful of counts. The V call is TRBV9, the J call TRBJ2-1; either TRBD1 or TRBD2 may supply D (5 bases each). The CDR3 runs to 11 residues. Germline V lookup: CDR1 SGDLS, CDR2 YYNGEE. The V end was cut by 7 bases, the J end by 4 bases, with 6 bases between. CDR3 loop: CASGGYNEQFF. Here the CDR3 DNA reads TGTGCCAGCGGGGGTTACAATGAGCAGTTCTTC.

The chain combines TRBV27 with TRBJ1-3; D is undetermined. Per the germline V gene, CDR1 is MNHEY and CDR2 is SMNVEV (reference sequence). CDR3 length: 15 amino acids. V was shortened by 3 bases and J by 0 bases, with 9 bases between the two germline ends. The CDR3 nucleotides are TGTGCCAGCAGTTTGAGGGCCCGCTCTGGAAACACCATATATTTT. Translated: CASSLRARSGNTIYF.

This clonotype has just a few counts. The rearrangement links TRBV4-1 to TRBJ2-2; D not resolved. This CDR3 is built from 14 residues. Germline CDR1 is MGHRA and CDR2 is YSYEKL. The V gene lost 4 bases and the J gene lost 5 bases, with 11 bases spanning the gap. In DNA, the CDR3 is TGCGCCAGCAGCCTAGAGGACCTAACCGGGGAGCTGTTTTTT. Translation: CASSLEDLTGELFF.

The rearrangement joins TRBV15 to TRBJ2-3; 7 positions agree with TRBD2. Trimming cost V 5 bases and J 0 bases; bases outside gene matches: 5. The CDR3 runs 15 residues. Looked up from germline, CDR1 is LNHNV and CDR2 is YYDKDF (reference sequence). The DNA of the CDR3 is TGTGCCACCAGCGTCTCTAGCGGTAGCACAGATACGCAGTATTTT. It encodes CATSVSSGSTDTQYF.

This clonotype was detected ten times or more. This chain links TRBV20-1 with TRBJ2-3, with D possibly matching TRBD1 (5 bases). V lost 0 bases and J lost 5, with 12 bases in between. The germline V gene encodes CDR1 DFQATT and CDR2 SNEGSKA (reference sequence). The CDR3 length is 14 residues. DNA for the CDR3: TGCAGTGCTAGAGATGAGGCAGGGCTAGATACGCAGTATTTT. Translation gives CSARDEAGLDTQYF.

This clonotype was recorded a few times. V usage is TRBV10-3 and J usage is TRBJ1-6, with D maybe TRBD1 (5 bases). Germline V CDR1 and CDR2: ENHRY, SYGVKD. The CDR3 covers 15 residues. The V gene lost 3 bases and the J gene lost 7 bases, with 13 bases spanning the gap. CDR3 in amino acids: CAISDDRGTNSPLHF. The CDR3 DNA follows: TGTGCCATCAGTGATGATCGAGGGACCAATTCACCCCTCCACTTT.

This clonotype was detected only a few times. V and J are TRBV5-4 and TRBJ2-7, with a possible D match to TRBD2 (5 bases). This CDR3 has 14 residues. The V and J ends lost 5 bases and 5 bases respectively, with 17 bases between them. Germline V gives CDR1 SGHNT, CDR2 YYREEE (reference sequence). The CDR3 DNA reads TGTGCCAGCAGTAACCCCGCGAGGGCGGACGAGCAGTACTTC. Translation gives CASSNPARADEQYF.

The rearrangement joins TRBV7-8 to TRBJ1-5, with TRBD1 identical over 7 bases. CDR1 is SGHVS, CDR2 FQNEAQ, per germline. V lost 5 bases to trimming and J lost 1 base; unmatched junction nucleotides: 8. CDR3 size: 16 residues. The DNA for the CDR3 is TGTGCCAGCAGCACTACAGGGGCATGGAGCAATCAGCCCCAGCATTTT. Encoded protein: CASSTTGAWSNQPQHF. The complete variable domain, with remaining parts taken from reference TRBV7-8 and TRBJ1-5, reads GAGVSQSPRYKVAKRGQDVALRCDPISGHVSLFWYQQALGQGPEFLTYFQNEAQLDKSGLPSDRFFAERPEGSVSTLKIQRTQQEDSAVYLCASSTTGAWSNQPQHFGDGTRLSIL.

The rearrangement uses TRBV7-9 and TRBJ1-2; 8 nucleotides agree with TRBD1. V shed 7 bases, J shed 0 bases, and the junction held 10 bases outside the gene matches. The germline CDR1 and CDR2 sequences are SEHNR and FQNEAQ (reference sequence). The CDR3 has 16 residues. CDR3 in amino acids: CASIKLTGGTNYGYTF. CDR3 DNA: TGTGCCAGCATCAAACTAACAGGGGGGACTAACTATGGCTACACCTTC.

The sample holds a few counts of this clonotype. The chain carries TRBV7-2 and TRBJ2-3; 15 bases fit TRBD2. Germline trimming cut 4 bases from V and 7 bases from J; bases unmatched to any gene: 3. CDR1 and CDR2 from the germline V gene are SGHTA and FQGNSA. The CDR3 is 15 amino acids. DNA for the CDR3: TGTGCCAGCAGCTCGGGACTAGCGGGGGGAAATACGCAGTATTTT. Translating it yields CASSSGLAGGNTQYF. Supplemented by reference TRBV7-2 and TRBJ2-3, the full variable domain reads GAGVSQSPSNKVTEKGKDVELRCDPISGHTALYWYRQSLGQGLEFLIYFQGNSAPDKSGLPSDRFSAERTGGSVSTLTIQRTQQEDSAVYLCASSSGLAGGNTQYFGPGTRLTVL.

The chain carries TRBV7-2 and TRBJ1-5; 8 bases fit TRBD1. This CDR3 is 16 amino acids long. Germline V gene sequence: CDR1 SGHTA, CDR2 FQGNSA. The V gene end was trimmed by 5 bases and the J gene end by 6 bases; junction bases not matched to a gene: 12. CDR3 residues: CASSPHGQGVSQPQHF. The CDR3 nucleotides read TGTGCCAGCAGCCCGCACGGACAGGGCGTTAGTCAGCCCCAGCATTTT.

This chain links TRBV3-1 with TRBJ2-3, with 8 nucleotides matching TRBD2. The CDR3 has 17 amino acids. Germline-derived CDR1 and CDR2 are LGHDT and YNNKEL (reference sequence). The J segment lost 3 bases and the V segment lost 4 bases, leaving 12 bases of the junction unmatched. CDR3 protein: CASSPPQAGGGTDTQYF. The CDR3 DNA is TGTGCCAGCAGCCCCCCACAGGCGGGGGGCGGTACAGATACGCAGTATTTT.

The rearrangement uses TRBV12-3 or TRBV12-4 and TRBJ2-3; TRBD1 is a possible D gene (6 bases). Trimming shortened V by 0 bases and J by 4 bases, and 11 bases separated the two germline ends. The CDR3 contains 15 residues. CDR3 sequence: CASSLARGRADTQYF. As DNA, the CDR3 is TGTGCCAGCAGTTTAGCCAGGGGAAGGGCAGATACGCAGTATTTT.

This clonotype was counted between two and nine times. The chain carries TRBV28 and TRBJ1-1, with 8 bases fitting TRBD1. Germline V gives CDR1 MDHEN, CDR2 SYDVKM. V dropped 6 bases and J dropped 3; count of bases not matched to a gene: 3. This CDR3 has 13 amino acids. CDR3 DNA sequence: TGTGCCAGCAGCCCAGGGGGCCACACTGAAGCTTTCTTT. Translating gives CASSPGGHTEAFF.

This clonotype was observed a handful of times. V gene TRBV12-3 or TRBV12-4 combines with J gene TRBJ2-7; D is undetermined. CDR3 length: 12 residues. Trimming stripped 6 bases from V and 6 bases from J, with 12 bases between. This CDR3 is CASSLNGLEQYF. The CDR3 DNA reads TGTGCCAGCAGCCTCAATGGGCTCGAGCAGTACTTC.

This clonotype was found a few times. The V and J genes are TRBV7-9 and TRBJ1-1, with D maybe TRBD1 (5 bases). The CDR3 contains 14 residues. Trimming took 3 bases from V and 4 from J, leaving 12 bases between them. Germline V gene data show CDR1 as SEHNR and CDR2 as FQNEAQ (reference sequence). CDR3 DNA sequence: TGTGCCAGCAGCTTTGGAGGGGAGGTCACTGAAGCTTTCTTT. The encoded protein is CASSFGGEVTEAFF.

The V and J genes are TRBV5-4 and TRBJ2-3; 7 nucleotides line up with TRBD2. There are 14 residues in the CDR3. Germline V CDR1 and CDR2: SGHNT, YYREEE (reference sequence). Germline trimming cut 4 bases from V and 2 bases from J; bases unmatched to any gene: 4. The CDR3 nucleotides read TGTGCCAGCAGCCAAAGGGACTACACAGATACGCAGTATTTT. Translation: CASSQRDYTDTQYF.

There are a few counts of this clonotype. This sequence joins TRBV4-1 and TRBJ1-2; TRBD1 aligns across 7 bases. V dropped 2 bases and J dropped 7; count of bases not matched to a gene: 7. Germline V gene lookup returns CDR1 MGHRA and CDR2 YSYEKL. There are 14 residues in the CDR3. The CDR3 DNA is TGCGCCAGCAGCCAACTCGCAGGGACAGTTGGCTACACCTTC. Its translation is CASSQLAGTVGYTF.

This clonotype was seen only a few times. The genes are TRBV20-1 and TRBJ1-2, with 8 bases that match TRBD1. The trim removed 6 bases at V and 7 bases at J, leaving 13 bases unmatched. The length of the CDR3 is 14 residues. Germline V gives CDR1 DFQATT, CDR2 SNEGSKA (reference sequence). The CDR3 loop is CSALQGEQGSGYTF. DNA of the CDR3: TGCAGTGCCCTACAGGGGGAGCAGGGAAGTGGCTACACCTTC.

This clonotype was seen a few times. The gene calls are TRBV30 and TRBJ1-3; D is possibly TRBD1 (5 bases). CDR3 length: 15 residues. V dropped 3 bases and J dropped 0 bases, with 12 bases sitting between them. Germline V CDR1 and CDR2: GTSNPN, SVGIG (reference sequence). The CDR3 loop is CAWSGTFHSGNTIYF. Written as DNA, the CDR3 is TGTGCCTGGAGCGGGACTTTCCACTCTGGAAACACCATATATTTT. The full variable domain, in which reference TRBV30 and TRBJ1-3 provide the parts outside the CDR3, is SQTIHQWPATLVQPVGSPLSLECTVEGTSNPNLYWYRQAAGRGLQLLFYSVGIGQISSEVPQNLSASRPQDRQFILSSKKLLLSDSGFYLCAWSGTFHSGNTIYFGEGSWLTVV.

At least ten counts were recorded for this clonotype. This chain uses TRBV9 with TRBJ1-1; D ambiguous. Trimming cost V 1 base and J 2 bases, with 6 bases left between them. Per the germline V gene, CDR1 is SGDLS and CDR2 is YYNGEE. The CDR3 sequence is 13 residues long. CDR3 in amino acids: CASSVTLNTEAFF. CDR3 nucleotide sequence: TGTGCCAGCAGCGTAACTCTCAACACTGAAGCTTTCTTT.

The CDR3 loop reads CSARGDRDQPQHF. The CDR3 region has the DNA TGCAGTGCTAGAGGGGACAGGGATCAGCCCCAGCATTTT. This chain uses TRBV20-1 with TRBJ1-5; 9 bases are a match to TRBD1. V lost 1 base to trimming and J lost 5 bases; unmatched junction nucleotides: 0. Germline CDR1 reads DFQATT; CDR2 reads SNEGSKA (reference sequence). The CDR3 length is 13 residues.

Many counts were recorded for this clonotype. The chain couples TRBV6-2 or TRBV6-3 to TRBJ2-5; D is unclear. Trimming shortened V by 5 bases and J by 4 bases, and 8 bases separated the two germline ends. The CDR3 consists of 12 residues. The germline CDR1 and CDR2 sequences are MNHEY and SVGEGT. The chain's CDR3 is CASSRPRETQYF. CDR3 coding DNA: TGTGCCAGCAGTCGCCCCCGAGAGACCCAGTACTTC.

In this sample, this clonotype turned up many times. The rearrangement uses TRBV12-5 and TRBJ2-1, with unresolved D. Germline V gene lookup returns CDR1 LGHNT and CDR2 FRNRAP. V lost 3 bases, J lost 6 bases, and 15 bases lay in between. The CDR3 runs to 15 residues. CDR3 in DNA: TGTGCTAGTGGTTTATTGGGTTTGGGCAGCAATGAGCAGTTCTTC. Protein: CASGLLGLGSNEQFF.

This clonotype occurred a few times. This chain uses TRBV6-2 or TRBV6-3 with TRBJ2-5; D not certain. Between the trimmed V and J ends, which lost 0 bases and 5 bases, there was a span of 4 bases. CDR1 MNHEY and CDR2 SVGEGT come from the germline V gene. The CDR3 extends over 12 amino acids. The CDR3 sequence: CASSYSRETQYF. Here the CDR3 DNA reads TGTGCCAGCAGTTACTCAAGGGAGACCCAGTACTTC.

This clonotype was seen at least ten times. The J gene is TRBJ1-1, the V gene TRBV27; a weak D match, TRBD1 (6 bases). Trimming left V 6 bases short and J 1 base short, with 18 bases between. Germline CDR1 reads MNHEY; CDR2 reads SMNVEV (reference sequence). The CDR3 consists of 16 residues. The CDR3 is CASRLTTGNRNTEAFF. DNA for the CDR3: TGTGCCAGCAGACTAACCACAGGGAATAGGAACACTGAAGCTTTCTTT.

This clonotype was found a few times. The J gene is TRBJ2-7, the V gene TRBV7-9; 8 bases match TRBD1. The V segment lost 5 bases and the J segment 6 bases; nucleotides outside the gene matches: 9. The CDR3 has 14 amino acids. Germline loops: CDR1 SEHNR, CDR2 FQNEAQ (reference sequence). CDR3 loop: CASSRPGQVSEQYF. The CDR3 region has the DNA TGTGCCAGCAGCCGACCGGGACAGGTTTCCGAGCAGTACTTC.

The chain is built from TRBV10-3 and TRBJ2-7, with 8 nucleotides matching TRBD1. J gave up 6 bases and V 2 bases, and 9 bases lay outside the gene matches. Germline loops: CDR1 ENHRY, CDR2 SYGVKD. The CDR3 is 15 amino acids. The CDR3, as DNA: TGTGCCATCAGTGAGGAAGGACAGGGCTTCGTCGAGCAGTACTTC. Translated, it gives CAISEEGQGFVEQYF.

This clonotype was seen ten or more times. The CDR3 DNA follows: TGTGCCTGGAGGGCAGGGAAAAACTATGGCTACACCTTC. This codes for CAWRAGKNYGYTF. This chain connects TRBV30 to TRBJ1-2, with D perhaps TRBD1 (5 bases). CDR3 length: 13 residues. CDR1 is GTSNPN, CDR2 SVGIG, per germline (reference sequence). The ends were cut back, 3 bases at V and 2 bases at J, with 10 bases in the middle.